The present T cell receptor beta chain was sequenced within a study of cytomegalovirus exposure and HLA in healthy donors. The study, taken as a whole, reports: With further analysis later on, most CMV-associated TCR beta chains appeared HLA-restricted. A classifier reportedly called cytomegalovirus status with high sensitivity and specificity.

The CDR3 consists of 14 residues. Looked up from germline, CDR1 is LNHNV and CDR2 is YYDKDF (reference sequence). The junction had 13 bases not matched to a gene; V was cut back by 8 bases and J by 6 bases. With 60 Vbeta and 13 Jbeta primers, the PCR was carried out. The protocol was immunoSEQ multiplex PCR, while the TCRdb copy is restricted to in-frame clones and leaves out a portion. The repertoire has just over 95,000 clones, roughly 82% of them found once; the top ten carry approximately 9.2%. In the case of this clone: What it recognizes is unknown.

What was sequenced was PBMCs. The source of this sequence is a human donor in good health. The rearrangement uses TRBV15 and TRBJ2-7, with TRBD2 matching 7 bases. The CDR3 DNA reads as TGTGCCACCCGCCCCGGGCGGGAGAACTCCGAGCAGTACTTC. Translation: CATRPGRENSEQYF.